A single sample gave rise to the 14 T cell receptor beta chains below, sequenced in a study of blood T cell repertoires in COVID-19. Sequencing was performed with immunoSEQ multiplex PCR; in TCRdb, only in-frame clones are kept and a portion is missing. The sample includes 230,000 or so clones, approximately 90% of them seen just once. The sample was PBMCs or T cells enriched from blood (not recorded which). The receptors were sampled from a woman aged 25 to 39 who had recovered from COVID-19.

The rearrangement uses TRBV7-3 and TRBJ2-2, with TRBD1 identical over 8 bases. From germline, CDR1 is SGHTA and CDR2 FQGTGA. V was pared by 4 bases and J by 5 bases, with 9 bases of the junction left unmatched. This CDR3 contains 16 residues. CDR3: CASSSTRTGLTGELFF. The CDR3 coding sequence is TGTGCCAGCAGCTCCACCAGGACAGGGTTGACCGGGGAGCTGTTTTTT.

V is TRBV18 and J is TRBJ2-7, with 7 bases matching TRBD1. V trimming: 5 bases; J trimming: 6 bases; junction bases outside the gene matches: 7. Per the germline V gene, CDR1 is KGHSH and CDR2 is LQKENI. The CDR3 loop spans 13 amino acids. The CDR3 loop is CASSSRQGGEQYF. The DNA of the CDR3 is TGTGCCAGCTCATCTAGACAGGGTGGCGAGCAGTACTTC.

This clone was counted only a few times. The CDR3 protein is CASSLDGQATDTQYF. CDR3 nucleotides: TGTGCCAGCAGCTTAGACGGACAGGCCACAGATACGCAGTATTTT. The chain is built from TRBV11-3 and TRBJ2-3, with TRBD1 matching 7 bases. After removal of 0 bases from V and 2 bases from J, the junction contained 2 bases not matched to a gene. Per the germline V gene, CDR1 is SGHNT and CDR2 is YENEEA. The CDR3 totals 15 residues.

The chain couples TRBV28 to TRBJ1-5; tentative D call: TRBD1 (6 bases). Trimming cost V 3 bases and J 0 bases, with 15 bases left between them. Germline values: CDR1 MDHEN, CDR2 SYDVKM. This CDR3 has 17 amino acids. The CDR3 DNA follows: TGTGCCAGCAGTTTTTTGGGGGCGGAAGATAGCAATCAGCCCCAGCATTTT. It translates to CASSFLGAEDSNQPQHF.

V and J are TRBV4-3 and TRBJ1-4, with 8 positions matching TRBD1. This CDR3 is built from 15 residues. Looked up from germline, CDR1 is LGHNA and CDR2 is YSLEER. The trim removed 3 bases at V and 4 bases at J, leaving 4 bases unmatched. The CDR3 nucleotides read TGCGCCAGCAGCCAGCCGGACAGGGATAATGAAAAACTGTTTTTT. This sequence encodes CASSQPDRDNEKLFF.

This clone appeared once. The chain links TRBV7-9 to TRBJ2-1, with 8 bases matching TRBD1. CDR1 and CDR2 from the germline V gene are SEHNR and FQNEAQ (reference sequence). The CDR3 covers 15 residues. V trimming: 4 bases; J trimming: 9 bases; junction bases outside the gene matches: 11. Here the CDR3 reads CASSSRVRGQGEQFF. The DNA for the CDR3 is TGTGCCAGCAGCTCCAGGGTCAGGGGGCAGGGTGAGCAGTTCTTC.

The V and J genes are TRBV5-1 and TRBJ2-7; no firm D call. This CDR3 has 14 amino acids. The germline gives CDR1 SGHRS, CDR2 YFSETQ. V was clipped by 0 bases and J by 4 bases, with 11 bases between them. The CDR3 sequence is CASSLDAHRYEQYF. The CDR3 DNA reads TGCGCCAGCAGCTTGGATGCCCACCGGTACGAGCAGTACTTC. Supplemented by reference TRBV5-1 and TRBJ2-7, the full variable domain reads KAGVTQTPRYLIKTRGQQVTLSCSPISGHRSVSWYQQTPGQGLQFLFEYFSETQRNKGNFPGRFSGRQFSNSRSEMNVSTLELGDSALYLCASSLDAHRYEQYFGPGTRLTVT.

The CDR3 DNA reads as TGTGCCAGCAGCGAATACCTCTCTGGGACTAGGAAGGACAATGAGCAGTTCTTC. Protein sequence: CASSEYLSGTRKDNEQFF. This chain links TRBV7-2 with TRBJ2-1; 8 bases map to TRBD2. This CDR3 is built from 18 residues. The trim removed 5 bases at V and 5 bases at J, leaving 17 bases unmatched. Germline V CDR1 and CDR2: SGHTA, FQGNSA.

The genes are TRBV5-6 and TRBJ2-7, with 7 bases identical to TRBD2. The germline CDR1 and CDR2 sequences are SGHDT and YYEEEE. Germline trimming cut 3 bases from V and 6 bases from J; bases unmatched to any gene: 6. The CDR3 runs to 13 residues. The CDR3 DNA is TGTGCCAGCAGCTCTGGAGCGGGGCGCGAGCAGTACTTC. It yields the protein CASSSGAGREQYF.

This clone appeared a few times. The rearrangement uses TRBV7-3 and TRBJ2-1, with D maybe TRBD1 (6 bases). Germline V lookup: CDR1 SGHTA, CDR2 FQGTGA. Between the trimmed V and J ends, which lost 8 bases and 7 bases, there was a span of 21 bases. The CDR3 runs to 15 residues. The CDR3 DNA follows: TGTGCCAGCTCATCCGCTCGGACAGTATCAAATGAGCAGTTCTTC. This sequence encodes CASSSARTVSNEQFF.

This clone occurred a few times. This chain links TRBV10-1 with TRBJ2-2; 11 bases are a match to TRBD1. The V segment lost 10 bases and the J segment 4 bases; nucleotides outside the gene matches: 5. The V gene's germline CDR1 is WNHNN and CDR2 SYGVQD (reference sequence). The CDR3 sequence is 14 residues long. The CDR3 region has the DNA TGCGCCATCGCCGGGACAGGGGGCACCGGGGAGCTGTTTTTT. Translating gives CAIAGTGGTGELFF.

This chain uses TRBV7-9 with TRBJ1-1; D remains ambiguous. The CDR3 has 14 amino acids. The ends were cut back, 1 base at V and 3 bases at J, with 9 bases in the middle. Germline lookup yields CDR1 SEHNR and CDR2 FQNEAQ (reference sequence). CDR3 in amino acids: CASSLGSGDTEAFF. The CDR3 region has the DNA TGTGCCAGCAGCTTAGGGTCCGGGGACACTGAAGCTTTCTTT.

The rearrangement uses TRBV4-3 and TRBJ1-1; possibly TRBD1 for D (6 bases). The CDR3 totals 15 residues. The V gene lost 2 bases and the J gene lost 4 bases, with 14 bases spanning the gap. Germline values: CDR1 LGHNA, CDR2 YSLEER. CDR3 in DNA: TGCGCCAGCAGCCAACTACAGGGTAAATGCACTGAAGCTTTCTTT. Residues: CASSQLQGKCTEAFF.

For this clone: Being one base from a much bigger clone, this may be a read error. This sample includes further DNA sequences coding for the same CDR3. The chain carries TRBV7-2 and TRBJ2-2; 8 positions agree with TRBD1. Germline V lookup: CDR1 SGHTA, CDR2 FQGNSA. This CDR3 spans 15 amino acids. With 6 bases clipped from V and 0 bases from J, the junction kept 3 bases outside the gene matches. CDR3 in DNA: TGTGCCAGCAGTCCGGACAGGGCGAACACCGGGGAGCTGTTTTTT. Protein: CASSPDRANTGELFF.